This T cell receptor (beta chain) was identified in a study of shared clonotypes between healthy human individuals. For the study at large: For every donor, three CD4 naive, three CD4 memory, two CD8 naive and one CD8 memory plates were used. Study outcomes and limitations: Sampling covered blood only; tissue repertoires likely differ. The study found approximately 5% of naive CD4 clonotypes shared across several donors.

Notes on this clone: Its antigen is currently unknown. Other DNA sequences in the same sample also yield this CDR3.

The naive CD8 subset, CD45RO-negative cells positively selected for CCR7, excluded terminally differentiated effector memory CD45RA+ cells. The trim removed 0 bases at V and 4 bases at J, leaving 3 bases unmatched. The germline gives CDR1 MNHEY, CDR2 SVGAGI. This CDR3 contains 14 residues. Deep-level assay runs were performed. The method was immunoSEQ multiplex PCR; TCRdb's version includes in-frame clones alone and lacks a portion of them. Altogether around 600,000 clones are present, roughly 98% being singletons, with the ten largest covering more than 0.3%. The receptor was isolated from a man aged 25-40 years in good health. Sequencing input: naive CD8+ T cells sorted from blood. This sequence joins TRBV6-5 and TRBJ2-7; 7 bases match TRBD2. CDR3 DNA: TGTGCCAGCAGTTACTCGGGCGGGAGTTACGAGCAGTACTTC. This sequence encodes CASSYSGGSYEQYF.